These 2 T cell receptor beta chains were all obtained from the same sample, sequenced in a study of identical twins. TCRdb reprocessed the 5' RACE reads via MiXCR and lists one record per CDR3 protein. This sample yields roughly 570,000 distinct CDR3 sequences, of which nearly 10% are seen a single time; under 3% belongs to the top ten. The same sample was also studied in work on yellow fever vaccine responses in identical twins.

Sequencing was carried out using PBMCs. The receptor set was obtained from a woman aged 18-29 years in good health.

This clonotype came up a few times. The chain couples TRBV20-1 to TRBJ1-1, with D tentatively TRBD1 (5 bases). In germline, CDR1 is DFQATT, CDR2 SNEGSKA (reference sequence). V lost 5 bases to trimming and J lost 0 bases, with 13 bases between them. The CDR3 extends over 14 amino acids. This CDR3 reads CSAVDIGMNTEAFF. CDR3 DNA: TGCAGTGCTGTGGACATAGGAATGAACACTGAAGCTTTCTTT.

The chain combines TRBV28 with TRBJ1-1; D remains unclear. Trimming took 4 bases from V and 1 from J, leaving 13 bases between them. The CDR3 runs to 15 residues. Germline CDR1 is MDHEN and CDR2 is SYDVKM. The CDR3: CASSSRTLGNTEAFF. In DNA form, the CDR3 reads TGTGCCAGCAGTTCCCGAACACTGGGGAACACTGAAGCTTTCTTT. Variable domain in full (rest from reference TRBV28 and TRBJ1-1): DVKVTQSSRYLVKRTGEKVFLECVQDMDHENMFWYRQDPGLGLRLIYFSYDVKMKEKGDIPEGYSVSREKKERFSLILESASTNQTSMYLCASSSRTLGNTEAFFGQGTRLTVV.